This T cell receptor beta chain was sequenced during a study of cytomegalovirus exposure and HLA in healthy donors (dated by TCRdb to the late 2010s). Some background on the complete study: In an earlier analysis of approximately 640 of the donors, 250 to 300 Gb of sequence data and some 120 million unique TCR beta sequences from roughly 200 million T cells were reported. An early release that covered more than 550 HLA-typed donors contained around 330 gigabases of sequencing data and approximately 85 million unique TCR sequences. The genetic ancestry cluster associated with self-reported Caucasian donors included about four fifths of the 398 genotyped donors. The study aimed to test whether cataloging public T cell receptors could reveal signatures of past pathogen exposure. The study profiled the T cell repertoires of under 850 subjects by immunosequencing and related them to cytomegalovirus serostatus. Along with the approximately 650-subject first cohort, a separate validation cohort of approximately 110 different subjects was used. The study combined high-throughput TCR immunosequencing, statistical association of individual TCRs with disease status, and machine learning to predict cytomegalovirus infection status. A later analysis re-examined previously published TCR beta repertoires from just over 650 donors and added high-resolution HLA genotyping to investigate patterns of TCR occurrence. The later analysis used no new phenotypic data to find candidate immune exposures, relying instead on TCR beta sequences and their occurrence across donors. In an earlier analysis of several hundred of the donors, high-throughput TCR beta sequencing was used to judge whether each TCR beta V gene segment behaved as functional or pseudogenic. Donor age, sex, ethnicity and CMV serostatus were compiled together with the repertoire data. A later genetic analysis used genome-wide SNP genotypes for about 65% of the 666 donors, treating that subset as a discovery cohort. Every discovery cohort repertoire had been produced on one sequencing platform. Both class I and class II loci were covered by HLA typing, at four-digit resolution. Typing coverage differed by locus: A, B, C, DRB1 and DQB1 were typed in about 629-640 donors, DQA1 in about 500, DPA1 in 600 to 610, and DPB1 in just under 490. Because of strong linkage in the cohort, roughly five DR-DQ haplotypes were treated as single units for association and clustering. Among some 400 genotyped donors of the cohort, an average of roughly 230,000 unique TCR beta nucleotide sequences was sequenced per donor, of which roughly 18% were non-productive.

Concerning this clone itself: The antigen it binds to is not known. No much larger clone exists at a distance of one base, and base qualities are not known.

Taken from cysteine to phenylalanine, the CDR3 has 11 residues. Only the CDR3 DNA is retained, 33 bases long and in frame from the first base. V is clipped by 5 bases and J by 10 bases, and the sequence between their germline boundaries is 12 bases long. The germline V gene (reference sequence) supplies CDR1 DFQATT and CDR2 SNEGSKA. The cohort was made up of approximately 670 healthy bone marrow donors. Cohort members were all nominally healthy when sampled, although unrecorded immune exposures were likely present. The donor tested CMV seronegative, placing the donor among the roughly 350 seronegative members of the cohort. A peripheral blood sample was collected from each donor, and TCR beta sequencing was performed on peripheral blood mononuclear cells. The Qiagen DNeasy Blood Extraction Kit was used to extract genomic DNA from the blood cell samples. Study-wide conclusions, independent of this receptor: In a later analysis, several top co-occurrence clusters were reported to appear linked to parvovirus B19, influenza, CMV and Epstein-Barr virus. A further reported finding was that TCR beta sequences accurately predicted the HLA-A and HLA-B alleles for most subjects in the first cohort. Some IMGT-functional V segments, including TRBV6-2 and TRBV6-3, could not be told apart with the 87-base-pair reads, so those segments were excluded. HLA typing was unavailable for some donors at each locus, so association tests used only the typed subset. The cohort was sequenced for TCR beta chains only, and without alpha or paired-chain data the features that could be detected were limited. Most TCR sequences were observed very rarely across donors, whereas some public TCRs were present in many individuals. V-gene and J-gene trimming of TCR beta chains was associated with a missense DCLRE1C variant in a later genetic analysis, and the association was replicated in an independent cohort. In both the original and validation cohorts, the classifier was reported to diagnose cytomegalovirus status with high specificity and sensitivity. According to a later genetic analysis, donors in an Asian-associated ancestry cluster had fewer N-insertions in productive TCRs than the approximately 700-donor mean. CMV serostatus was the only immune exposure information available for the cohort. Presence/absence analyses assumed roughly uniform sequencing depth across donors, an assumption that may not hold. Most CMV-associated TCR beta chains appeared to be HLA-restricted in a later analysis, and the HLA associations seemed to be driven largely by CMV exposure. At a false discovery rate of 0.05, a later analysis linked roughly 17,000 TCR beta sequences to specific HLA alleles. In an earlier analysis of approximately 590 of the donors, most TCR beta V segments appeared in productive rearrangements about 87% or about 30% of the time, broadly matching IMGT annotations. A cluster of highly shared sequence variants was judged likely to be a technical artifact of the sequencing pipeline. In the study, some 160 TCR beta chains were listed as associated with cytomegalovirus. The authors suggested that the approach could potentially be generalized to other disease states and immunological phenotypes. Correlated functional status among segregating V segments might be attributable to linkage disequilibrium, but an unknown experimental factor could not be ruled out. Compared with equally common non-associated chains, HLA-associated TCR beta chains in a later analysis were more clonally expanded and had lower generation probabilities. When HLA alleles, especially DR and DQ, strongly co-occurred, attributing TCR associations to individual alleles was difficult. In vitro tests confirmed that three of the cytomegalovirus-associated TCR beta chains recognize cytomegalovirus antigens. About 15 rarely observed V segments, including chromosome 9 orphons, were excluded from the earlier analysis of several hundred of the donors because counts were too low. A later analysis found that TCR association rates varied across HLA loci, with DRB1 alleles showing the most associated TCRs and HLA-C alleles the fewest.

The method behind the library was the immunoSEQ multiplex PCR assay. For the multiplex PCR, a mixture combining 60 forward primers for TCR Vbeta segments and 13 reverse primers for TCR Jbeta segments was used. A multiplex PCR assay on genomic DNA amplified the CDR3 region of rearranged TCR beta genes. On the Illumina HiSeq System, the amplified TCR beta libraries were sequenced as 87-base-pair reads. In the authors' own workflow: Across the 700 or so repertoires, a later analysis counted tens of millions of unique TCR beta chains, around 10 million of which were shared by at least two donors. Raw reads were error-corrected and collapsed into unique sequences with a nearest-neighbor algorithm that merged closely related sequences to remove PCR and sequencing errors. To assign V, D and J gene segments, CDR3 sequences were aligned to IMGT reference sequences. Each retained sequence needed at least a six-nucleotide match to both a V gene segment and a J gene segment. Rearrangements were called productive when the CDR3 lacked stop codons and stayed in frame with V and J; all others were non-productive. CDR3 was defined by IMGT convention, running from the second conserved V-encoded cysteine to the conserved J-encoded phenylalanine. In an earlier analysis of approximately 500 of the donors, sequences lacking an unambiguous match to a single V gene segment were excluded. In an earlier analysis of 450 to 700 of the donors, V segments were called functional above 56.7% productive rearrangements and were called segregating when the between-donor standard deviation exceeded 5%. A statistical classification framework was developed to diagnose cytomegalovirus status using the catalog of TCR beta chain sequences. A later analysis assigned V and J genes by comparing TCR nucleotide sequences with IMGT/GENE-DB human TR gene sequences. Using the TCRdist pipeline, a later analysis assigned CDR3 sequences along with most-parsimonious VDJ recombination scenarios. In a later analysis, every TCR beta chain was defined by the combination of its CDR3 amino acid sequence and its V-gene family, and reads without a unique V-gene family were dropped. To address suspected cross-contamination and a sequencing artifact, a later analysis removed a few hundred highly shared, low-generation-probability nucleotide sequences. In a later analysis, a clonal expansion index for each public chain was calculated from normalized within-repertoire ranks of inferred template counts. A later analysis computed generation probabilities with a VDJ recombination model fitted to out-of-frame rearrangements, and checked the results against IGoR. In a later analysis, hypergeometric tests were used to score TCR-TCR, TCR-HLA and TCR-CMV co-occurrence, with a repertoire-size bias correction applied to TCR pairs. A later analysis estimated false discovery rates by permuting HLA or CMV assignments 20 times. In a later analysis, co-occurring TCRs were grouped using DBSCAN, and TCRdist sequence similarity was added for clustering within HLA-allele-positive subsets. For co-occurrence clustering, repertoires with fewer than 30,000 or more than 120,000 public chains were excluded, along with roughly five repertoires with anomalous nucleotide sharing. TCRdb holds this immuneACCESS table with in-frame rearrangements only. Some clones are missing; in checked studies, unresolved V genes explain under half, and the rest has no known cause. V and J calls plus clone size are reproduced from that table; the DNA served to infer D and trimming. Present in this sample are roughly 230,000 clones, over 90% of which were seen just once. 1.7% of the sample rests with the top ten.

This clonotype was obtained from a girl aged 2 to 10 in good health and CMV-seronegative. The chain is assembled from TRBV20-1 and TRBJ2-1; the D gene assignment is ambiguous. The sequencing input was PBMCs. The encoded CDR3 is CSAPTSREQFF. The bases are TGCAGTGCTCCTACTTCGAGGGAGCAGTTCTTC.